Presented here are 3 T cell receptor beta chains from one specimen sequenced in a study of T cells in Graves' hyperthyroidism and ophthalmopathy. Amplified regions were TCR beta CDR3 sequences from RNA transcripts. A first-round RT-PCR of the TCR CDR3 used the HTBI primer set. TCRdb analysed the multiplex PCR reads with MiXCR anew, one entry per CDR3 protein. The sample yields about 350,000 distinct CDR3 sequences, approximately 14% seen once. Material for sequencing was blood. The origin of the receptors is a woman aged 60-75 years with Graves' ophthalmopathy.

The chain uses TRBV28 and TRBJ2-3; weak D call: TRBD1 (5 bases). Germline-derived CDR1 and CDR2 are MDHEN and SYDVKM. The V end lost 8 bases, the J end lost 0 bases, and 9 bases lay between the germline ends. The CDR3 extends over 13 amino acids. The CDR3 here is CASQGQSTDTQYF. Written as DNA, the CDR3 is TGTGCCAGCCAGGGTCAAAGCACAGATACGCAGTATTTT.

This clonotype was detected a few times. The V gene is TRBV7-9, the J gene TRBJ1-1, with TRBD1 identical over 8 bases. The J segment lost 1 base and the V segment lost 5 bases, leaving 6 bases of the junction unmatched. The CDR3 extends over 15 amino acids. The germline CDR1 and CDR2 sequences are SEHNR and FQNEAQ (reference sequence). CDR3 sequence (DNA): TGTGCCAGCAGCCCCCTGGACAGGGCGAACACTGAAGCTTTCTTT. It specifies CASSPLDRANTEAFF.

The table lists this clonotype with many counts. The junction differs from germline at one of its ends, possibly a read error. The V and J genes are TRBV28 and TRBJ1-5, with a possible D match to TRBD1 (5 bases). There are 12 residues in the CDR3. CDR1 and CDR2 from the germline V gene are MDHEN and SYDVKM. CDR3 sequence reads: CACRVGNQPQHF. CDR3 nucleotide sequence: TGTGCCTGCAGGGTCGGCAATCAGCCCCAGCATTTT.